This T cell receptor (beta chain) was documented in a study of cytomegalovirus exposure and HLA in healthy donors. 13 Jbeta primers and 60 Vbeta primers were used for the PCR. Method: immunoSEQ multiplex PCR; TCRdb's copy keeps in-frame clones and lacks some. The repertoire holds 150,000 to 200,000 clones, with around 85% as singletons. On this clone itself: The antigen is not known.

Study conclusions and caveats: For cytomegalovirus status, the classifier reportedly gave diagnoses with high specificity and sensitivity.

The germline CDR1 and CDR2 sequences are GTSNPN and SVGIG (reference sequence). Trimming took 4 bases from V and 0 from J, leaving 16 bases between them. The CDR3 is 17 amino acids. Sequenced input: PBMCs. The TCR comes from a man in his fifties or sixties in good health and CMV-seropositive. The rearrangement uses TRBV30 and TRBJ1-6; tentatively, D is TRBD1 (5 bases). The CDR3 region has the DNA TGTGCCTGGACCTACGCAGGGCCGAGCTCCTATAATTCACCCCTCCACTTT. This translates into CAWTYAGPSSYNSPLHF.